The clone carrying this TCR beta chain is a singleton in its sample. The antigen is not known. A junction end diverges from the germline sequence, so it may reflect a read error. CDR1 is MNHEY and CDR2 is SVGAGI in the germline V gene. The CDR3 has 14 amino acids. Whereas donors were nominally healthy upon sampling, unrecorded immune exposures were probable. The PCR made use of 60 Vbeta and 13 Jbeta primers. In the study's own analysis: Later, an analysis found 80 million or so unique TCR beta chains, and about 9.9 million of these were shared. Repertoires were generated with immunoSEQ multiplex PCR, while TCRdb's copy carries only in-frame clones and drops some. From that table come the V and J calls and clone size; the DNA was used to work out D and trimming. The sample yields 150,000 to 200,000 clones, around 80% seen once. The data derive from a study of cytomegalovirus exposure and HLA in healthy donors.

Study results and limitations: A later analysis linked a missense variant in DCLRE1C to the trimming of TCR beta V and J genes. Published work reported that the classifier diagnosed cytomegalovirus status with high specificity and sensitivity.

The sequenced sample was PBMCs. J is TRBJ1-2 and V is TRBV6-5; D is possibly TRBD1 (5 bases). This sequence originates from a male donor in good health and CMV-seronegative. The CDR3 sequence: CASSEQGTYYGYPF. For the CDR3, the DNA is TGTGCCAGCAGTGAGCAGGGTACCTACTATGGCTACCCCTTC.